The entry that follows covers one T cell receptor (beta chain) sequence. Its target is not known. This entry belongs to a study of Ad26.COV2.S vaccination and SARS-CoV-2 variants. Study-wide background: Donor was in the COV1001 Ad26.COV2.S trial arm. Overall study results and limits: The breadth of spike-specific CD8+ and CD4+ T cell responses after vaccination was reportedly substantial.

From germline, CDR1 is SGHTA and CDR2 FQGNSA. The length of the CDR3 is 17 residues. V was pared by 1 base and J by 7 bases, with 10 bases of the junction left unmatched. Clones were sequenced by immunoSEQ multiplex PCR, and TCRdb holds only the in-frame ones, with some missing. The profile shows roughly 350,000 clones, about nine tenths of them singletons. Stated treatment: 19 received Ad26.COV2.S at low or high dose, single or two shots; about five received placebo; per-sample allocation not given. Day 63 after the first vaccine or placebo injection was the time point for sampling. This TCR was sampled from a person aged 18 to 65 who received the Ad26.COV2.S COVID-19 vaccine or a placebo. The chain is built from TRBV7-2 and TRBJ2-1; 10 bases are shared with TRBD1. The sample was peripheral blood, taken in a trial of Ad26.COV2.S vaccine versus placebo. This CDR3 reads CASSLGPTGGAGNEQFF. In DNA form, the CDR3 reads TGTGCCAGCAGCTTAGGTCCGACAGGGGGCGCGGGTAATGAGCAGTTCTTC.